The following is a T cell receptor beta chain sequence with its context. This clone was seen a single time. It lacks a known antigen. The record has no base qualities; no much larger clone is one base away. The sample originates from a study of OX40 agonist ivuxolimab in advanced cancers. Describing the broader study: The costimulatory receptor OX40 (CD134) was targeted by ivuxolimab, a fully human IgG2 agonistic monoclonal antibody. Partial responses were achieved by three dose-escalation patients, of whom one had hepatocellular carcinoma and two had cutaneous melanoma. The dose-escalation cohort was 82.7% male with a mean age of approximately 60 years, ranging from roughly 23 to 90. Of the approximately 50 patients in dose escalation, 19 had hepatocellular carcinoma, about 15 had melanoma, 9 had renal cell carcinoma and 9 had head and neck cancer. The monotherapy dose-escalation portion (N of about 50 patients) of the phase I ivuxolimab trial is reported in the paper. Intravenous ivuxolimab was administered to patients every 2 weeks at six dose levels: 0.01, 0.1, 0.3, 1.5, 3 and 10 mg/kg. Peripheral TCRbeta sequencing was intended to test whether TCR sequence diversity was altered and clonal T-cell expansion was caused by ivuxolimab. Patients were allowed to have had prior anti-PD-1, anti-PD-L1 or anti-CTLA-4 therapy, and 40% to 45% of the dose-escalation patients had been treated with checkpoint inhibitors.

Genomic DNA was extracted from sorted cells for sequencing of the TCRbeta CDR3 region. The immunoSEQ Assay was used for sequencing of TCRbeta CDR3 regions. TCRdb limited this immuneACCESS table to in-frame rearrangements with V and J called. A share of clones is missing; checked studies link under half to unresolved V genes, and the rest is unexplained. For this sample there are approximately 97,000 clones; about 86% appear just once. The leading ten clones occupy 5.5% of the sample. Study-wide conclusions, independent of this receptor: On average, CD8+ T cells showed more expanded clones than CD4+ T cells after ivuxolimab. In the 0.1-3.0 mg/kg groups, partial responders were among the patients with the lowest normalized peripheral clonal expansion, particularly in CD8+ T cells. Low levels of normalized T-cell clonal expansion were also shown by some nonresponding patients. At doses of 0.1 to 3.0 mg/kg, clonal expansion of both CD4+ and CD8+ T cells in blood was seen between baseline and week 6. The antigen specificity of the peripheral T cells that underwent clonal expansion was not determined.

V and J are truncated by 5 bases and 3 bases respectively, leaving an intervening sequence of 7 bases. The CDR3 measures 12 amino acids from cysteine to phenylalanine. Here the CDR3 DNA is all that survives: 36 bases in frame from base 1. As encoded in the germline V gene (reference sequence), CDR1 is LNHDA while CDR2 is SQIVND. Patients with autoimmune disease history or receiving systemic immunosuppression were excluded from the trial. Peripheral blood for TCR sequencing was collected from all dose cohorts at baseline, on cycle 4 day 1, and on cycle 7 day 1. The samples were drawn from a first-in-human, open-label, multicenter phase I dose-escalation trial of ivuxolimab. Adults with locally advanced or metastatic melanoma, renal cell, hepatocellular, or head and neck squamous cell carcinoma were enrolled in the trial. CD4+ and CD8+ T cells were sorted separately from peripheral blood before TCR sequencing.

The sequence derives from an adult with an advanced solid tumor such as melanoma, head and neck, liver or kidney cancer. Recombination connected TRBV19 to TRBJ1-2; no D gene call is confident. Specimen: CD4+ or CD8+ T cells sorted from blood, collected in a trial of the OX40 agonist ivuxolimab. CDR3 protein: CASSAGYYGYTF. The DNA is TGTGCCAGTAGTGCTGGTTACTATGGCTACACCTTC.